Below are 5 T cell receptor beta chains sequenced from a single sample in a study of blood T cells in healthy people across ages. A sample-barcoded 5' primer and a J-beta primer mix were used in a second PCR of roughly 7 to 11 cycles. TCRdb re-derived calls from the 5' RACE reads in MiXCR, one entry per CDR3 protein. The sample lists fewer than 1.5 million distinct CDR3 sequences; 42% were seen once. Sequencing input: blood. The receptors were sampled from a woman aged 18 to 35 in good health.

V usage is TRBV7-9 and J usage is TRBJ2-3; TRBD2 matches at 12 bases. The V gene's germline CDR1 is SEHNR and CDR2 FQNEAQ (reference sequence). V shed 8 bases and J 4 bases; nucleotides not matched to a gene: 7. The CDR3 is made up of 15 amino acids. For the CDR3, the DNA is TGTGCCAGCTCTAGCGGGGGGGCCTCGTCAGATACGCAGTATTTT. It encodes CASSSGGASSDTQYF.

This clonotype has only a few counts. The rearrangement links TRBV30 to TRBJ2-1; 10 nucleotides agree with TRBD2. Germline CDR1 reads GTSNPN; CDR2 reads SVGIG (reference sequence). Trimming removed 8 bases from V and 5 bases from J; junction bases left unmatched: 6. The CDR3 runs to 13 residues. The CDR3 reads CAHSTSGNNEQFF. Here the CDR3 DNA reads TGTGCCCATAGTACTAGCGGGAACAATGAGCAGTTCTTC.

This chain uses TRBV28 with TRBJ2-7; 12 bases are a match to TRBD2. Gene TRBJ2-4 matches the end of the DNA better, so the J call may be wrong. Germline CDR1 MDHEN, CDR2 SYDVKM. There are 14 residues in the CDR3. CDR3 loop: CASRTSGGGNIQYF. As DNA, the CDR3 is TGTGCCAGCAGGACTAGCGGGGGTGGGAACATTCAGTACTTC.

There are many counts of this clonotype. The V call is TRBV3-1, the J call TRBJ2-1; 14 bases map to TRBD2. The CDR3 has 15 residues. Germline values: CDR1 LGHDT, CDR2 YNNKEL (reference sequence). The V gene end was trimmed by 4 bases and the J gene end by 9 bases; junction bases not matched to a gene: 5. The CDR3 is CASSPGLAGVGEQFF. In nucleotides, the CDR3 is TGTGCCAGCAGCCCGGGACTAGCGGGAGTGGGTGAGCAGTTCTTC.

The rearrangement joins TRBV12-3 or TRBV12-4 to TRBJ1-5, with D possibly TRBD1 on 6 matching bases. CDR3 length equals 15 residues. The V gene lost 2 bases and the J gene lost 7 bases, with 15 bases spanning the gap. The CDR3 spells CASSLNRDGGQPQHF. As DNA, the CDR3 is TGTGCCAGCAGTTTAAACAGGGATGGGGGACAGCCCCAGCATTTT.